The source of this T cell receptor beta chain is a study of cytomegalovirus exposure and HLA in healthy donors. Overall study results and limits: While the bulk of TCR sequences proved rare, some public TCRs turned up in many donors.

Comments on this clone: No antigen is known for it.

The V gene lost 4 bases and the J gene lost 0 bases, with 10 bases spanning the gap. The germline CDR1 and CDR2 sequences are SGHNT and YENEEA. The CDR3 has 15 amino acids. The assay was immunoSEQ multiplex PCR, and TCRdb's table has in-frame clones only and misses some. The sample consists of tens of thousands of clones, nearly 95% of them appearing once. Specimen: PBMCs. The V and J genes are TRBV11-3 and TRBJ2-1, with D possibly being TRBD2 (6 bases). This TCR came from a woman between 18 and 29 years old in good health and CMV-seronegative. CDR3 loop: CASSSTSTSYNEQFF. The CDR3 region has the DNA TGTGCCAGCAGCTCAACTAGCACCTCCTACAATGAGCAGTTCTTC.